Given below is one T cell receptor (beta chain) in context. What it binds is not known. A single record per CDR3 protein comes from TCRdb applying MiXCR to the 5' RACE reads. The repertoire holds approximately 500,000 distinct CDR3 sequences, over 9.5% seen once, with approximately 6.3% in the top ten. Germline V lookup: CDR1 DFQATT, CDR2 SNEGSKA (reference sequence). V was clipped by 0 bases and J by 0 bases, with 19 bases between them. The length of the CDR3 is 18 residues. This record comes from a study of CD8 T cells in ankylosing spondylitis. Broader study findings: Matched ankylosing spondylitis synovial fluid reportedly showed significant enrichment of disease-linked clones. A TCR beta motif of about 8 highly homologous variants appeared characteristic of ankylosing spondylitis blood.

The sample consisted of blood, either unsorted or a sorted T cell fraction (not recorded which). The chain has TRBV20-1 and TRBJ2-3; tentatively, D is TRBD1 or TRBD2 (7 bases each). This receptor was obtained from a male donor with ankylosing spondylitis. The CDR3 DNA sequence: TGCAGTGCTAGAGATTGGGGAGGGGGCTCAGGCAGCACAGATACGCAGTATTTT. This codes for CSARDWGGGSGSTDTQYF.